This T cell receptor beta chain was profiled in a study of T cell responses to AZD1222 COVID-19 vaccine. The V end was cut by 5 bases, the J end by 7 bases, with 21 bases between. The germline CDR1 and CDR2 sequences are SGHDN and FVKESK. The CDR3 loop spans 16 amino acids. TCRdb keeps only in-frame clones here, not all; method: immunoSEQ multiplex PCR. The top ten hold roughly 0.51% of the sample, which has around 250,000 clones, roughly 93% seen once. V usage is TRBV14 and J usage is TRBJ2-1; D is possibly TRBD2 (6 bases). The TCR was taken from an adult in good health. The specimen comprised peripheral blood, sampled on day 0 of AZD1222 vaccination. The CDR3 nucleotides read TGTGCCAGCAGCGTCGAAAGGACTACCCTTAGGAATGAGCAGTTCTTC. Translating it yields CASSVERTTLRNEQFF.